What follows are 11 T cell receptor beta chains derived from one specimen sequenced in a study of blood T cell repertoires in COVID-19. The protocol was immunoSEQ multiplex PCR, while the TCRdb copy is restricted to in-frame clones and leaves out a portion. The sample has more than 200,000 clones, about 88% seen once. Source material: peripheral blood. Receptor source: a woman aged 55 to 70 with COVID-19, enrolled during active disease.

J is TRBJ2-3 and V is TRBV7-2; 11 bases match TRBD1. Germline lookup yields CDR1 SGHTA and CDR2 FQGNSA. V lost 5 bases and J lost 0; bases outside the gene matches: 7. The CDR3 runs 17 residues. The CDR3 is CASSPRWTGGSTDTQYF. CDR3 coding DNA: TGTGCCAGCAGCCCCCGCTGGACAGGGGGCAGCACAGATACGCAGTATTTT.

A single count supports this clone. V and J are TRBV5-6 and TRBJ2-3; D gene ambiguous. Germline CDR1 SGHDT, CDR2 YYEEEE. CDR3 length: 13 amino acids. The V end was cut by 5 bases, the J end by 4 bases, with 11 bases between. CDR3 sequence (DNA): TGTGCCAGCAGTTTCCGGGTGGCAGATACGCAGTATTTT. Protein: CASSFRVADTQYF.

This chain connects TRBV7-8 to TRBJ1-5; D ambiguous. Trimming cost V 1 base and J 6 bases, with 10 bases left between them. The CDR3 length is 14 residues. CDR1 is SGHVS, CDR2 FQNEAQ, per germline. This CDR3 is CASSLDHRPQPQHF. CDR3 DNA sequence: TGTGCCAGCAGCTTAGATCACAGACCTCAGCCCCAGCATTTT. The whole variable domain, filled in from reference TRBV7-8 and TRBJ1-5, reads GAGVSQSPRYKVAKRGQDVALRCDPISGHVSLFWYQQALGQGPEFLTYFQNEAQLDKSGLPSDRFFAERPEGSVSTLKIQRTQQEDSAVYLCASSLDHRPQPQHFGDGTRLSIL.

The rearrangement links TRBV7-3 to TRBJ2-1, with 11 bases identical to TRBD2. The CDR3 totals 15 residues. Trimming took 3 bases from V and 8 from J; bases not matched to a gene: 6. In germline, CDR1 is SGHTA, CDR2 FQGTGA. This CDR3 reads CASSLGLAEKHEQFF. In DNA, the CDR3 is TGTGCCAGCAGCTTGGGACTAGCGGAGAAACATGAGCAGTTCTTC.

J is TRBJ1-6 and V is TRBV30; 8 nucleotides match TRBD1. Trimming cost V 1 base and J 5 bases; bases outside gene matches: 1. The CDR3 loop spans 14 amino acids. Per germline, CDR1 GTSNPN and CDR2 SVGIG (reference sequence). The CDR3 coding sequence is TGTGCCTGGAGTGGGACAGGGCATAATTCACCCCTCCACTTT. As protein: CAWSGTGHNSPLHF.

The rearrangement uses TRBV28 and TRBJ2-3; D unresolved. The length of the CDR3 is 16 residues. Trimming pared 4 bases from V and 0 bases from J, leaving 14 bases between. Germline CDR1 reads MDHEN; CDR2 reads SYDVKM. This CDR3 is CASSSLGGTSTDTQYF. The CDR3 nucleotides read TGTGCCAGCAGTTCGCTAGGCGGAACTAGCACAGATACGCAGTATTTT.

This chain joins TRBV5-1 and TRBJ2-2; TRBD2 matches 7 bases. CDR1 SGHRS and CDR2 YFSETQ come from the germline V gene. This CDR3 has 16 amino acids. V gave up 0 bases and J gave up 4 bases; unmatched junction bases: 6. The CDR3 loop reads CASSLDRGSSTGELFF. The DNA for the CDR3 is TGCGCCAGCAGCTTGGACCGCGGGAGCAGCACCGGGGAGCTGTTTTTT.

The V call is TRBV7-8, the J call TRBJ1-1; TRBD1 is a possible D gene (5 bases). There are 15 residues in the CDR3. Trimming took off 5 bases at V and 3 bases at J, with 16 bases between the two ends. In germline, CDR1 is SGHVS, CDR2 FQNEAQ. The CDR3 nucleotides are TGTGCCAGCAGCCTCCGGGGGAGGAGGGACACTGAAGCTTTCTTT. This gives the protein CASSLRGRRDTEAFF.

The V gene is TRBV6-5, the J gene TRBJ1-5; D not resolved. V was pared by 7 bases and J by 2 bases, with 9 bases between. The V gene's germline CDR1 is MNHEY and CDR2 SVGAGI. The CDR3 sequence is 13 residues long. CDR3 protein: CASNSPGNQPQHF. The CDR3 DNA is TGTGCCAGCAATTCCCCGGGCAATCAGCCCCAGCATTTT.

Only one count was recorded for this clone. The V and J genes are TRBV19 and TRBJ1-2; 7 bases align to TRBD1. The V and J ends lost 3 bases and 2 bases, in that order; junction bases with no gene match: 6. Germline lookup yields CDR1 LNHDA and CDR2 SQIVND (reference sequence). The CDR3 length is 15 residues. Written as DNA, the CDR3 is TGTGCCAGTAGTATCTACCGGGACAGCAACTATGGCTACACCTTC. Amino acids: CASSIYRDSNYGYTF.

The chain recombines TRBV27 with TRBJ2-1, with 8 nucleotides matching TRBD2. With 3 bases clipped from V and 9 bases from J, the junction kept 4 bases outside the gene matches. CDR1 and CDR2 from the germline V gene are MNHEY and SMNVEV (reference sequence). This CDR3 spans 13 amino acids. CDR3 residues: CASSFGREGEQFF. The CDR3 DNA sequence: TGTGCCAGCAGTTTCGGCCGGGAGGGTGAGCAGTTCTTC.